This TCR beta chain appears in the sequencing data of a study of regulatory T cells in long-lasting Graves disease. In the study overall: Recently diagnosed Graves' patients had received antithyroid drugs for under 3 months.

CDR3 regions were amplified by Arm-PCR using iRepertoire HTBI primers to build TCR beta libraries. A single record per CDR3 protein comes from TCRdb applying MiXCR to the multiplex PCR reads. The repertoire holds roughly 220,000 distinct CDR3 sequences, with around 18% as singletons. This clonotype was recorded at least ten times. The antigen is unknown. Broader study findings: Segments TRBV28, TRBJ1-2 and TRBJ2-5 showed preferential usage in persistent disease.

V was shortened by 0 bases and J by 2 bases, with 7 bases between the two germline ends. Germline lookup yields CDR1 MNHEY and CDR2 SVGAGI. The CDR3 extends over 14 amino acids. Time point of the sample: newly diagnosed GD, antithyroid drugs for less than 3 months. PBMC-derived RNA was used for the TCR library. An endocrinology department located in Xi'an, China, was where the patients came from. V usage is TRBV6-5 and J usage is TRBJ1-2; D is uncertain. The sequence was collected from a female donor with Graves disease. The source material was peripheral blood mononuclear cells (PBMCs), sampled at new diagnosis, from a patient treated with antithyroid drugs. In DNA, the CDR3 is TGTGCCAGCAGTTACTCGAGGCAGAACTATGGCTACACCTTC. Residues: CASSYSRQNYGYTF.